The 29 T cell receptor beta chains below come from one sample, sequenced in a study of blood T cell repertoires in COVID-19. The assay was immunoSEQ multiplex PCR, and TCRdb's table has in-frame clones only and misses some. The sample contains around 300,000 clones, 85% to 90% of which appear only once. Sequencing was done on a sample of PBMCs or T cells enriched from blood (not recorded which). The origin of the receptors is a woman in her thirties who had recovered from COVID-19.

A single count supports this clone. The chain links TRBV6-5 to TRBJ1-1; D possibly corresponds to TRBD1 (6 bases). V was pared by 6 bases and J by 10 bases, with 15 bases between. Looked up from germline, CDR1 is MNHEY and CDR2 is SVGAGI. The CDR3 is 12 residues long. CDR3 nucleotide sequence: TGTGCCAGCAGCAGGATACAGGGTGGAGCTTTCTTT. It codes for CASSRIQGGAFF.

The J gene is TRBJ1-3, the V gene TRBV30; D is uncertain. Germline CDR1 GTSNPN, CDR2 SVGIG (reference sequence). The CDR3 is made up of 15 amino acids. Trimming pared 0 bases from V and 0 bases from J, leaving 9 bases between. The CDR3 nucleotides are TGTGCCTGGAGTGTAAGAGGTGGCTCTGGAAACACCATATATTTT. The encoded protein is CAWSVRGGSGNTIYF.

Points on this clone: Other DNA sequences in the sample encode the same CDR3. In DNA, the CDR3 is TGTGCCAGCAGTTACGCGGGTGGGAGCAATCAGCCCCAGCATTTT. As protein: CASSYAGGSNQPQHF. This chain uses TRBV27 with TRBJ1-5; D not certain. CDR3 size: 15 residues. The V end was cut by 4 bases, the J end by 1 base, with 11 bases between. Germline V gene lookup returns CDR1 MNHEY and CDR2 SMNVEV (reference sequence).

The chain couples TRBV7-9 to TRBJ1-4; D is ambiguous. Deletions cut 5 bases from V and 8 bases from J, with 15 bases between. Germline V gives CDR1 SEHNR, CDR2 FQNEAQ (reference sequence). This CDR3 has 14 amino acids. The CDR3 DNA sequence: TGTGCCAGCAGCCTAAGTGGAGGGCTCGAAAAACTGTTTTTT. Protein sequence: CASSLSGGLEKLFF.

The chain uses TRBV28 and TRBJ2-7, with D unresolved. Between the trimmed V and J ends, which lost 6 bases and 0 bases, there was a span of 9 bases. This CDR3 is built from 13 residues. CDR1 is MDHEN and CDR2 is SYDVKM in the germline V gene. Here the CDR3 reads CASSLVSSYEQYF. CDR3 coding DNA: TGTGCCAGCAGCCTCGTTTCCTCCTACGAGCAGTACTTC.

This chain uses TRBV6-2 or TRBV6-3 with TRBJ1-1; D remains unclear. Looked up from germline, CDR1 is MNHEY and CDR2 is SVGEGT. CDR3 length: 13 residues. The V end lost 6 bases, the J end lost 1 base, and 9 bases lay between the germline ends. This chain's CDR3 is CASSSHSNTEAFF. CDR3 nucleotide sequence: TGTGCCAGCAGCTCACATTCGAACACTGAAGCTTTCTTT.

CDR3 residues: CASSPTVERNEQFF. In nucleotides, the CDR3 is TGTGCCAGCAGCCCCACTGTTGAGAGAAATGAGCAGTTCTTC. V gene TRBV6-2 or TRBV6-3 combines with J gene TRBJ2-1, with D unclear. Germline values: CDR1 MNHEY, CDR2 SVGEGT. Trimming left V 6 bases short and J 7 bases short, with 16 bases between. This CDR3 has 14 amino acids.

The chain uses TRBV5-6 and TRBJ2-2; 9 bases are shared with TRBD2. Germline trimming cut 4 bases from V and 4 bases from J; bases unmatched to any gene: 5. CDR3 length: 15 residues. Germline V gene lookup returns CDR1 SGHDT and CDR2 YYEEEE. In DNA, the CDR3 is TGTGCCAGCAGCCCCACAGCGGGAGGCACCGGGGAGCTGTTTTTT. Translating it yields CASSPTAGGTGELFF.

The chain carries TRBV28 and TRBJ2-2; 7 bases match TRBD2. The ends lost 7 bases at V and 3 bases at J; junction bases unmatched: 14. This CDR3 is 17 amino acids long. Germline values: CDR1 MDHEN, CDR2 SYDVKM. The CDR3, as DNA: TGTGCCAGCATCCGAACGGGGGGAGTGGGTTACACCGGGGAGCTGTTTTTT. Translated: CASIRTGGVGYTGELFF.

The chain uses TRBV7-2 and TRBJ1-5, with D tentatively TRBD1 (5 bases). Germline-derived CDR1 and CDR2 are SGHTA and FQGNSA. V lost 1 base and J lost 8, with 9 bases in between. The CDR3 has 13 amino acids. CDR3 sequence (DNA): TGTGCCAGCAGCTTAGATACCAGGGAGCCCCAGCATTTT. Translating it yields CASSLDTREPQHF. The full variable domain, with the rest looked up from reference TRBV7-2 and TRBJ1-5, is GAGVSQSPSNKVTEKGKDVELRCDPISGHTALYWYRQSLGQGLEFLIYFQGNSAPDKSGLPSDRFSAERTGGSVSTLTIQRTQQEDSAVYLCASSLDTREPQHFGDGTRLSIL.

The chain couples TRBV7-2 to TRBJ2-5, with 9 nucleotides matching TRBD2. Germline values: CDR1 SGHTA, CDR2 FQGNSA. V trimming: 1 base; J trimming: 5 bases; junction bases outside the gene matches: 8. The CDR3 is 16 residues long. CDR3 in DNA: TGTGCCAGCAGCTTAGGGGCGGGAGGGTTTAGCGAGACCCAGTACTTC. It encodes CASSLGAGGFSETQYF. Looking up the rest from reference TRBV7-2 and TRBJ2-5 gives the full variable domain: GAGVSQSPSNKVTEKGKDVELRCDPISGHTALYWYRQSLGQGLEFLIYFQGNSAPDKSGLPSDRFSAERTGGSVSTLTIQRTQQEDSAVYLCASSLGAGGFSETQYFGPGTRLLVL.

The chain is built from TRBV19 and TRBJ1-3; 10 positions agree with TRBD1. This CDR3 is 16 amino acids long. V shed 8 bases and J 0 bases; nucleotides not matched to a gene: 7. Germline V lookup: CDR1 LNHDA, CDR2 SQIVND (reference sequence). CDR3 in amino acids: CASDRGQSYSGNTIYF. In nucleotides, the CDR3 is TGTGCCAGTGACAGGGGGCAAAGCTACTCTGGAAACACCATATATTTT.

The CDR3 loop reads CASSLGTGASDTQYF. The CDR3 bases are TGTGCCAGCAGCTTAGGGACAGGGGCTTCAGATACGCAGTATTTT. J is TRBJ2-3 and V is TRBV11-3; 9 bases match TRBD1. The CDR3 has 15 amino acids. The trim removed 1 base at V and 4 bases at J, leaving 3 bases unmatched. The germline CDR1 and CDR2 sequences are SGHNT and YENEEA.

This rearrangement joins TRBV6-5 to TRBJ1-3, with unresolved D. Per the germline V gene, CDR1 is MNHEY and CDR2 is SVGAGI. The CDR3 is 14 residues long. Trimming removed 8 bases from V and 2 bases from J, with 13 bases in between. The CDR3 DNA is TGTGCCAGCGGTTTGTCCGCGGCTGGAAACACCATATATTTT. Its translation: CASGLSAAGNTIYF.

The V call is TRBV9, the J call TRBJ2-7, with 11 bases aligning to TRBD2. V gave up 0 bases and J gave up 4 bases; unmatched junction bases: 9. This CDR3 comprises 17 residues. CDR1 SGDLS and CDR2 YYNGEE come from the germline V gene. The CDR3 protein is CASSVGNSGRAVYEQYF. CDR3 nucleotide sequence: TGTGCCAGCAGCGTAGGAAATAGCGGGAGGGCCGTGTACGAGCAGTACTTC.

This rearrangement joins TRBV7-2 to TRBJ1-2, with 7 bases identical to TRBD1. The CDR3 has 15 residues. CDR1 is SGHTA and CDR2 is FQGNSA in the germline V gene. Trimming took 6 bases from V and 4 from J; bases not matched to a gene: 11. CDR3 loop: CASSLKYRDSYGYTF. CDR3 DNA sequence: TGTGCCAGCAGTCTAAAATACCGGGACAGCTATGGCTACACCTTC.

This sequence joins TRBV29-1 and TRBJ2-1, with TRBD2 as a possible D gene (6 bases). Trimming took off 6 bases at V and 6 bases at J, with 21 bases between the two ends. Germline V lookup: CDR1 SQVTM, CDR2 ANQGSEA. The CDR3 consists of 15 residues. The CDR3 bases are TGCAGCGTCCTAACGGGGGACCGAGTTCCCAATGAGCAGTTCTTC. The encoded protein is CSVLTGDRVPNEQFF.

CDR3 residues: CASSPRLIKQYF. The CDR3 DNA is TGTGCCAGCAGCCCTCGACTCATCAAGCAGTACTTC. J is TRBJ2-7 and V is TRBV6-2 or TRBV6-3, with D uncertain. The germline CDR1 and CDR2 sequences are MNHEY and SVGEGT. The CDR3 is 12 amino acids. Trimming removed 6 bases at V and 8 bases at J, with 14 bases between.

A few counts support this clone. The DNA for the CDR3 is TGTGCCAGCAGTGACGGGGTTGCGGGAATGTATGAGCAGTTCTTC. It codes for CASSDGVAGMYEQFF. The chain combines TRBV6-4 with TRBJ2-1; a weak D match, TRBD2 (6 bases). The CDR3 consists of 15 residues. The germline V gene encodes CDR1 MRHNA and CDR2 SNTAGT. V lost 2 bases, J lost 8 bases, and 16 bases lay in between.

V is TRBV7-2 and J is TRBJ1-4; D not resolved. Trimming removed 0 bases from V and 5 bases from J, with 10 bases in between. Germline lookup yields CDR1 SGHTA and CDR2 FQGNSA. This CDR3 region has 15 residues. Here the CDR3 reads CASSLAAALNEKLFF. CDR3 nucleotides: TGTGCCAGCAGCTTAGCGGCAGCACTAAATGAAAAACTGTTTTTT.

The rearrangement uses TRBV18 and TRBJ1-1; 7 nucleotides line up with TRBD1. The trim removed 4 bases at V and 7 bases at J, leaving 3 bases unmatched. CDR1 is KGHSH, CDR2 LQKENI, per germline. This CDR3 is 12 amino acids long. The CDR3 protein is CASSQGANEAFF. Here the CDR3 DNA reads TGTGCCAGCTCACAGGGGGCGAATGAAGCTTTCTTT.

The chain links TRBV7-9 to TRBJ2-7, with TRBD1 matching 7 bases. Germline V gene data show CDR1 as SEHNR and CDR2 as FQNEAQ (reference sequence). The V gene end was trimmed by 3 bases and the J gene end by 1 base; junction bases not matched to a gene: 6. CDR3 size: 15 residues. The CDR3 is CASSFGTASSYEQYF. Written as DNA, the CDR3 is TGTGCCAGCAGCTTTGGGACAGCGTCTTCCTACGAGCAGTACTTC. Based on the CDR3 plus reference TRBV7-9 and TRBJ2-7, the full variable domain is DTGVSQNPRHKITKRGQNVTFRCDPISEHNRLYWYRQTLGQGPEFLTYFQNEAQLEKSRLLSDRFSAERPKGSFSTLEIQRTEQGDSAMYLCASSFGTASSYEQYFGPGTRLTVT.

V gene TRBV19 combines with J gene TRBJ1-2; tentative D call: TRBD1 (6 bases). The CDR3 has 15 amino acids. With 8 bases removed from V and 4 bases from J, the gap between germline ends came to 20 bases. CDR1 and CDR2 from the germline V gene are LNHDA and SQIVND (reference sequence). As DNA, the CDR3 is TGTGCCAGTTTCCCGGGACACTCGGAAGTCTATGGCTACACCTTC. Its translation: CASFPGHSEVYGYTF.

V is TRBV6-2 or TRBV6-3 and J is TRBJ2-7, with D unresolved. This CDR3 spans 12 amino acids. CDR1 is MNHEY and CDR2 is SVGEGT in the germline V gene. V was clipped by 0 bases and J by 12 bases, with 12 bases between them. CDR3 DNA: TGTGCCAGCAGTTACTCGTATATTGAGTTGTACTTC. The encoded protein is CASSYSYIELYF.

The CDR3 spells CATSRRVYNEQFF. DNA of the CDR3: TGCGCCACAAGCAGGAGGGTTTACAATGAGCAGTTCTTC. The rearrangement links TRBV4-1 to TRBJ2-1; possible D gene TRBD2, 6 bases. The CDR3 is 13 residues long. Trimming took 10 bases from V and 4 from J, leaving 14 bases between them. CDR1 and CDR2 (germline): MGHRA, YSYEKL.

The rearrangement joins TRBV28 to TRBJ2-1; 10 bases agree with TRBD2. Germline V gene sequence: CDR1 MDHEN, CDR2 SYDVKM. V shed 4 bases and J 13 bases; nucleotides not matched to a gene: 10. The CDR3 length is 14 residues. In DNA, the CDR3 is TGTGCCAGCAGTTCCGAACCGGGACTAGCGTCCCAGTTCTTC. Amino acids: CASSSEPGLASQFF.

The rearrangement links TRBV10-3 to TRBJ1-1; D is unclear. Trimming cost V 2 bases and J 1 base, with 8 bases left between them. This CDR3 is 14 amino acids long. CDR1 is ENHRY, CDR2 SYGVKD, per germline. CDR3 sequence: CAISEQHPNTEAFF. DNA of the CDR3: TGTGCCATCAGTGAGCAACACCCGAACACTGAAGCTTTCTTT.

V gene TRBV6-5 combines with J gene TRBJ1-3, with no clear D. The CDR3 loop spans 14 amino acids. Deletions cut 4 bases from V and 2 bases from J, with 9 bases between. Germline V CDR1 and CDR2: MNHEY, SVGAGI. DNA for the CDR3: TGTGCCAGCAGTTCCGAGGGAGCTGGAAACACCATATATTTT. Protein sequence: CASSSEGAGNTIYF.

V is TRBV11-2 and J is TRBJ1-6; D unresolved. From germline, CDR1 is SGHAT and CDR2 FQNNGV. Between the trimmed V and J ends, which lost 6 bases and 8 bases, there was a span of 20 bases. The CDR3 consists of 16 residues. In DNA form, the CDR3 reads TGTGCCAGCAGATACGGAGCGACAAGGAGGCATTCACCCCTCCACTTT. Protein product: CASRYGATRRHSPLHF.